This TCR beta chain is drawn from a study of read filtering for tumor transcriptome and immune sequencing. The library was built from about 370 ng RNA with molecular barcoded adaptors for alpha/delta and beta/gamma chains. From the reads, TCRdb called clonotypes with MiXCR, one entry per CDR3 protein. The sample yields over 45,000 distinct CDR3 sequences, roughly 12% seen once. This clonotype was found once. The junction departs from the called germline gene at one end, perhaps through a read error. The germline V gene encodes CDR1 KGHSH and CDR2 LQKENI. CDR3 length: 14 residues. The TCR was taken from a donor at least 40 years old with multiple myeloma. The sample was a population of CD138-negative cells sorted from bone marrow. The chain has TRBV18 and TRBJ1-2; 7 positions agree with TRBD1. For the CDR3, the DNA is TGTGCCAGCTCACCCGGACAGGAGATCTATGGCTACGACTTC. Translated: CASSPGQEIYGYDF.